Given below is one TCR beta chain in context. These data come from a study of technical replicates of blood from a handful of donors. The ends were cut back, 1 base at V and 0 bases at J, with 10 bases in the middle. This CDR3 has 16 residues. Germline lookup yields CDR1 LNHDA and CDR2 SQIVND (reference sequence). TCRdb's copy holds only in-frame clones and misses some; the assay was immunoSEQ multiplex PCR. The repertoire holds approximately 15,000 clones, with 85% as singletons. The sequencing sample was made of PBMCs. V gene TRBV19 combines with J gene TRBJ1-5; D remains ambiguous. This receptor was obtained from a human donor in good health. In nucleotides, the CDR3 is TGTGCCAGTAGTATAGGGCAGGCGTATAGCAATCAGCCCCAGCATTTT. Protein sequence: CASSIGQAYSNQPQHF.